This TCR beta chain was identified in a study of blood T cell repertoires in COVID-19. Overall study: Sites in the United States, Italy and Spain provided acute and convalescent COVID-19 samples. T cells, B-cell-depleted T cells, or PBMCs provided the cDNA or gDNA that served as material.

CDR1 is SGHNT and CDR2 is YYREEE in the germline V gene (reference sequence). Deletions cut 0 bases from V and 6 bases from J, with 9 bases between. The CDR3 spans 13 residues. In the original processing: Reference gene primer amplification in the assay estimated nucleated cell counts. Some clones are missing from TCRdb's copy, which holds only in-frame ones; the method was immunoSEQ multiplex PCR. V and J calls and clone size are given by that table; D and trimming were obtained from the DNA. This table holds 160,000 or so clones, under 85% found once. The TCR was taken from a man aged 65-85 years who had recovered from COVID-19. The sequencing input was peripheral blood. The V gene is TRBV5-4, the J gene TRBJ1-2; the D gene is possibly TRBD1 (5 bases). The chain's CDR3 is CASSLVGGDGYTF. The CDR3 DNA sequence: TGTGCCAGCAGCTTGGTGGGGGGTGATGGCTACACCTTC.